A single sample gave rise to the 10 T cell receptor beta chains below, sequenced in a study of PD-L1 blockade in urothelial cancer (dated by TCRdb to 2017 to 2019). Libraries were prepared through the immunoSEQ multiplex PCR assay. In its TCRdb copy, this immuneACCESS table keeps in-frame sequences only and misses some clones. Where compared with another copy, unresolved V genes explain less than half of these, and the others have no known cause. Counted in this sample were about 49,000 clones; about 85% of them appeared once. The ten top clones hold 7.5% to 8.5% of the sample. The source was PBMCs, collected around atezolizumab (anti-PD-L1) treatment. These receptor sequences come from a man aged 55 to 70 with urothelial cancer.

The chain joins TRBV5-1 to TRBJ2-2, with 7 bases fitting TRBD2. The length of the CDR3 is 15 residues. V lost 0 bases to trimming and J lost 1 base; unmatched junction nucleotides: 0. Germline CDR1 reads SGHRS; CDR2 reads YFSETQ. Here the CDR3 DNA reads TGCGCCAGCAGCTTGGGCGGGGGGAACACCGGGGAGCTGTTTTTT. Protein sequence: CASSLGGGNTGELFF.

The gene calls are TRBV10-1 and TRBJ1-1; 7 bases are a match to TRBD1. The CDR3 is made up of 16 amino acids. Germline loops: CDR1 WNHNN, CDR2 SYGVQD (reference sequence). V gave up 0 bases and J gave up 1 base; unmatched junction bases: 5. The CDR3 reads CASSESKTGWNTEAFF. CDR3 bases: TGCGCCAGCAGTGAGTCGAAGACAGGGTGGAACACTGAAGCTTTCTTT.

The V and J genes are TRBV19 and TRBJ2-7; perhaps TRBD1 as D (6 bases). Germline CDR1 LNHDA, CDR2 SQIVND (reference sequence). Trimming stripped 4 bases from V and 2 bases from J, with 21 bases between. The CDR3 runs 17 residues. The CDR3 sequence: CASSTGGGIPGPYEQYF. CDR3 DNA sequence: TGTGCCAGTAGTACGGGTGGGGGCATTCCGGGACCCTACGAGCAGTACTTC.

This chain links TRBV4-1 with TRBJ1-6; D call uncertain. This CDR3 contains 13 residues. The germline V and J ends were trimmed by 6 bases and 10 bases, with 13 bases remaining between them. Germline CDR1 reads MGHRA; CDR2 reads YSYEKL. CDR3 sequence reads: CASSGPGRSPLHF. As DNA, the CDR3 is TGCGCCAGCAGTGGTCCAGGCAGATCACCCCTCCACTTT.

The chain couples TRBV6-4 to TRBJ1-5; 9 nucleotides line up with TRBD1. With 3 bases clipped from V and 6 bases from J, the junction kept 6 bases outside the gene matches. Germline V gene lookup returns CDR1 MRHNA and CDR2 SNTAGT. The CDR3 has 15 amino acids. The CDR3 coding sequence is TGTGCCAGCAGTGAAACGGGACAGGGTGGTCAGCCCCAGCATTTT. It specifies CASSETGQGGQPQHF.

This clone was picked up one time. The chain has TRBV2 and TRBJ2-1, with TRBD2 matching 11 bases. V lost 4 bases, J lost 7 bases, and 12 bases stayed unmatched. CDR3 length equals 17 residues. The germline CDR1 and CDR2 sequences are SNHLY and FYNNEI. The CDR3 sequence is CASSATTGTSGANEQFF. The CDR3 nucleotides are TGTGCCAGCAGTGCTACGACCGGGACTAGCGGAGCTAATGAGCAGTTCTTC.

In nucleotides, the CDR3 is TGCGCCAGCAGCCAAGATCGACAGGTTAGCTATGGCTACACCTTC. It yields the protein CASSQDRQVSYGYTF. The chain uses TRBV4-3 and TRBJ1-2; D possibly corresponds to TRBD1 (6 bases). Germline assignment: CDR1 LGHNA and CDR2 YSLEER. CDR3 length: 15 residues. Trimming left V 0 bases short and J 4 bases short, with 12 bases between.

The rearrangement joins TRBV28 to TRBJ2-5, with 10 bases that match TRBD1. The CDR3 runs 17 residues. From germline, CDR1 is MDHEN and CDR2 SYDVKM. Trimming removed 6 bases from V and 0 bases from J; junction bases left unmatched: 10. The CDR3 is CASRSGTGATYQETQYF. Written as DNA, the CDR3 is TGTGCCAGCAGGTCCGGGACAGGGGCGACGTACCAAGAGACCCAGTACTTC.

This chain joins TRBV19 and TRBJ2-7; D possibly corresponds to TRBD1 (6 bases). CDR3 length equals 14 residues. Germline V lookup: CDR1 LNHDA, CDR2 SQIVND (reference sequence). V was trimmed by 1 base and J by 3 bases, leaving 10 bases between them. CDR3 sequence (DNA): TGTGCCAGTAGTATAGGGACAGATATCTACGAGCAGTACTTC. Translation: CASSIGTDIYEQYF. The whole variable domain, remainder taken from reference TRBV19 and TRBJ2-7, is DGGITQSPKYLFRKEGQNVTLSCEQNLNHDAMYWYRQDPGQGLRLIYYSQIVNDFQKGDIAEGYSVSREKKESFPLTVTSAQKNPTAFYLCASSIGTDIYEQYFGPGTRLTVT.

The sample holds a few counts of this clone. The chain carries TRBV12-5 and TRBJ1-3, with no clear D. The CDR3 sequence is 13 residues long. V was pared by 0 bases and J by 6 bases, with 6 bases between. CDR1 LGHNT and CDR2 FRNRAP come from the germline V gene. The CDR3 DNA sequence: TGTGCTAGTGGTTTGGTACTAGAAAACACCATATATTTT. Its protein product is CASGLVLENTIYF.